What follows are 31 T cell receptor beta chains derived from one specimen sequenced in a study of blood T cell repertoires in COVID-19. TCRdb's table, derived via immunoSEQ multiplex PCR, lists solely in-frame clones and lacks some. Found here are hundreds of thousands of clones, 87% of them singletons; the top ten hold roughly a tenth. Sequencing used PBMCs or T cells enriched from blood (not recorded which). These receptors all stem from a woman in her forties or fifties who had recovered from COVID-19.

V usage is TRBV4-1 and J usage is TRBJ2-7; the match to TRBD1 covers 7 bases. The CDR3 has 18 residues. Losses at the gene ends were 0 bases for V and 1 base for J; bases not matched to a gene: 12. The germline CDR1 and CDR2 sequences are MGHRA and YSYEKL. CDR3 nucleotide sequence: TGCGCCAGCAGCCAAGAGCCGCCAGGACAGGACCTTTCCTACGAGCAGTACTTC. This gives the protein CASSQEPPGQDLSYEQYF.

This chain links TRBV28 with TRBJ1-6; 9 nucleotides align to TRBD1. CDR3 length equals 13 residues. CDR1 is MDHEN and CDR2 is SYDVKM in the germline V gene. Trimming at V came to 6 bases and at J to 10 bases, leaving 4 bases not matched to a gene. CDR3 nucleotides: TGTGCCAGCAGGGGACAGGGAAGCTCACCCCTCCACTTT. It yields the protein CASRGQGSSPLHF.

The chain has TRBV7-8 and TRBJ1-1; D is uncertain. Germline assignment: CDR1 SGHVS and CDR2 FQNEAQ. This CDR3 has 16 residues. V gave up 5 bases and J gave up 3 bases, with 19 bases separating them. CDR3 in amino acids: CASSQPSWPRDTEAFF. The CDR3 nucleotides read TGTGCCAGCAGCCAACCTTCATGGCCGCGGGACACTGAAGCTTTCTTT.

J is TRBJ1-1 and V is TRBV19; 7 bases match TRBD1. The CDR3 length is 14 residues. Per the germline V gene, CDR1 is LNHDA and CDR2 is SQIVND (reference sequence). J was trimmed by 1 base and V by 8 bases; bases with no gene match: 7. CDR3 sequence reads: CASRGTEQNTEAFF. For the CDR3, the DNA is TGTGCCAGTCGGGGGACAGAGCAGAACACTGAAGCTTTCTTT. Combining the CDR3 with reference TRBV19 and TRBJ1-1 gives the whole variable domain DGGITQSPKYLFRKEGQNVTLSCEQNLNHDAMYWYRQDPGQGLRLIYYSQIVNDFQKGDIAEGYSVSREKKESFPLTVTSAQKNPTAFYLCASRGTEQNTEAFFGQGTRLTVV.

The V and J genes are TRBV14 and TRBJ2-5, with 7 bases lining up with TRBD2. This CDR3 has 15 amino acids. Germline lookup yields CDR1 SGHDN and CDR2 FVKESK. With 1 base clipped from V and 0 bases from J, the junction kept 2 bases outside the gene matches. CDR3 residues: CASSQVRGNQETQYF. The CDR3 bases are TGTGCCAGCAGCCAAGTGCGGGGGAACCAAGAGACCCAGTACTTC.

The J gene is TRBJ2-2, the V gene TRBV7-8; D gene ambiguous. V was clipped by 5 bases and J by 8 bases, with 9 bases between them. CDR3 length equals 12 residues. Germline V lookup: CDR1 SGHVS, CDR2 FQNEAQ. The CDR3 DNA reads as TGTGCCAGCAGCCCCCTCGGGGGGGAGCTGTTTTTT. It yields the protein CASSPLGGELFF.

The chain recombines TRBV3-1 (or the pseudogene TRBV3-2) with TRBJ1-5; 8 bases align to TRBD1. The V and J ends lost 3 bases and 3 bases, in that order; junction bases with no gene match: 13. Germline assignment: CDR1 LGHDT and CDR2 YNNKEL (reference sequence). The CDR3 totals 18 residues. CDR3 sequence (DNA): TGTGCCAGCAGCCAGATCCTGAACCGGGACAGGACCAATCAGCCCCAGCATTTT. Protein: CASSQILNRDRTNQPQHF.

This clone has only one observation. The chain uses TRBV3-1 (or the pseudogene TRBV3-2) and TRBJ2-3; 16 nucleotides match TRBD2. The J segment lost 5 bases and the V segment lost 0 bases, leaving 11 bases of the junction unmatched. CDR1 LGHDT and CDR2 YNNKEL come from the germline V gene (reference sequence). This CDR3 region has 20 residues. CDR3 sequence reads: CASSQDRGLAGGRWKDTQYF. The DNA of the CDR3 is TGTGCCAGCAGCCAAGACCGGGGACTAGCGGGGGGGCGTTGGAAAGATACGCAGTATTTT.

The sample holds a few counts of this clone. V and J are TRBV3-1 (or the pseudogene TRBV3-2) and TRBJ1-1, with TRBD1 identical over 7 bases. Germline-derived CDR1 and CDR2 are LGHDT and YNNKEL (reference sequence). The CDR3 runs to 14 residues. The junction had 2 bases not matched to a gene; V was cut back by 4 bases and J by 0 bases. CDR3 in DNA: TGTGCCAGCAGCCTGGGACAGCTGAACACTGAAGCTTTCTTT. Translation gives CASSLGQLNTEAFF.

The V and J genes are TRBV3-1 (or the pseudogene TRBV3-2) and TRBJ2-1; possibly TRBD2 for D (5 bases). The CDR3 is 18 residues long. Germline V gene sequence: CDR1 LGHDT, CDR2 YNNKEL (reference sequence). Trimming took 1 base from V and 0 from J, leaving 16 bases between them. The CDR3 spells CASSQVRSLGSSYNEQFF. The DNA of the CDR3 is TGTGCCAGCAGCCAAGTGAGGTCTTTGGGGAGCTCCTACAATGAGCAGTTCTTC.

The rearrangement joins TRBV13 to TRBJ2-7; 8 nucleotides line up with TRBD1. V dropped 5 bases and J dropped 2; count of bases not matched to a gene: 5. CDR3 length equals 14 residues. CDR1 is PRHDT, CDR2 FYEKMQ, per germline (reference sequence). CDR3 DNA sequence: TGTGCCAGCAGCGGCGAGGGACAGGCCTACGAGCAGTACTTC. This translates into CASSGEGQAYEQYF.

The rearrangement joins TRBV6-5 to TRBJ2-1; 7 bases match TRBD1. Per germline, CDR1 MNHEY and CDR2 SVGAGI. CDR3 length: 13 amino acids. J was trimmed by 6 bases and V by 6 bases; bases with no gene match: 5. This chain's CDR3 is CASRRTGVNEQFF. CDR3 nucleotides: TGTGCCAGCAGAAGGACAGGTGTCAATGAGCAGTTCTTC.

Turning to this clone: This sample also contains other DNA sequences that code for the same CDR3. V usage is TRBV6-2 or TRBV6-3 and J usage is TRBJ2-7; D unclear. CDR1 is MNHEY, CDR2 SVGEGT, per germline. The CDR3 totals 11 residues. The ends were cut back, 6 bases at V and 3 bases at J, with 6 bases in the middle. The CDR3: CASSHNYEQYF. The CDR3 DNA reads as TGTGCCAGCAGCCATAACTACGAGCAGTACTTC.

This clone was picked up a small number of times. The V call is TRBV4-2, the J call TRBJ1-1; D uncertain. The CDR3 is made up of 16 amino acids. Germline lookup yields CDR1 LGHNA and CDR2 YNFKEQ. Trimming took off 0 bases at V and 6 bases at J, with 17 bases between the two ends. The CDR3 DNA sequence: TGTGCCAGCAGCCAAGATATAACCCCGGGCGGGTCTGAAGCTTTCTTT. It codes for CASSQDITPGGSEAFF.

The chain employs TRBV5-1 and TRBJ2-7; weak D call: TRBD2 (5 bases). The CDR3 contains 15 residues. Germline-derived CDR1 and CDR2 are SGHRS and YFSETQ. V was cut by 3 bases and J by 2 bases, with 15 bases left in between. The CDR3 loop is CASSSGLIPPYEQYF. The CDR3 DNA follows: TGCGCCAGCAGCTCGGGATTAATACCCCCCTACGAGCAGTACTTC.

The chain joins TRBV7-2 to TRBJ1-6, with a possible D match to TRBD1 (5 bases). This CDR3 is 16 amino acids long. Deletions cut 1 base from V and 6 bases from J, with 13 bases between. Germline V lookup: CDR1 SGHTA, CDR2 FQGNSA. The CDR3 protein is CASSLDVGGSNSPLHF. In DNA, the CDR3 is TGTGCCAGCAGCTTAGATGTGGGGGGGTCTAATTCACCCCTCCACTTT.

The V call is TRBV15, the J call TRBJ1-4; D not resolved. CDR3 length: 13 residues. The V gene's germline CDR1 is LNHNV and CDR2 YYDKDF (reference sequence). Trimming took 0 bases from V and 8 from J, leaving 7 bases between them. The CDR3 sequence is CATSRDPLEKLFF. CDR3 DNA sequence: TGTGCCACCAGCAGAGACCCCTTAGAAAAACTGTTTTTT. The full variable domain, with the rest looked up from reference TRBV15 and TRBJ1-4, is DAMVIQNPRYQVTQFGKPVTLSCSQTLNHNVMYWYQQKSSQAPKLLFHYYDKDFNNEADTPDNFQSRRPNTSFCFLDIRSPGLGDTAMYLCATSRDPLEKLFFGSGTQLSVL.

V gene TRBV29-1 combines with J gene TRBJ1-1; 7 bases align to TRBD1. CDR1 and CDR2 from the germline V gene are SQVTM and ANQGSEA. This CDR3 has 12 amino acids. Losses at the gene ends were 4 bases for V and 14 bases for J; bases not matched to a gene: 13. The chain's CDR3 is CSVVEGALPGFF. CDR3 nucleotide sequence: TGCAGCGTTGTGGAGGGGGCCCTCCCAGGGTTCTTT.

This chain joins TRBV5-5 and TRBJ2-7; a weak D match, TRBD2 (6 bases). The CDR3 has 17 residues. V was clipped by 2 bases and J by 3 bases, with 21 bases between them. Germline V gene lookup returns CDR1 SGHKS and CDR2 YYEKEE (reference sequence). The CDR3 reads CASSFGPAGLQVYEQYF. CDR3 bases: TGTGCCAGCAGCTTCGGTCCTGCGGGACTGCAAGTCTACGAGCAGTACTTC.

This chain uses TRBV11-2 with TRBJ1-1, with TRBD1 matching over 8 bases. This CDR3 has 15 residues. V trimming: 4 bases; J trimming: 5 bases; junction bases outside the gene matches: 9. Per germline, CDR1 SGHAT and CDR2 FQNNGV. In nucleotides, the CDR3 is TGTGCCAGCAGCTACACCGGGACAGGAAGGACTGAAGCTTTCTTT. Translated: CASSYTGTGRTEAFF.

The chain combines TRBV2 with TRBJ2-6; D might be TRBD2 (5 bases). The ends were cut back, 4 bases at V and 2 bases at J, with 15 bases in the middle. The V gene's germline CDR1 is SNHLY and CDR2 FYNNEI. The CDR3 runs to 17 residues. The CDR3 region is CASSGHFGVTGANVLTF. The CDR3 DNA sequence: TGTGCCAGCAGTGGTCACTTCGGGGTAACTGGGGCCAACGTCCTGACTTTC.

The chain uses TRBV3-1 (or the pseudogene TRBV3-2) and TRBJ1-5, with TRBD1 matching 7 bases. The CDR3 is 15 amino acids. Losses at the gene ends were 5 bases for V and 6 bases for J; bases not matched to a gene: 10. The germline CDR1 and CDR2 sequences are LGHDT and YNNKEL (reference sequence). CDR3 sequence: CASSYSQGVGQPQHF. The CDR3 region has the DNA TGTGCCAGCAGCTATTCTCAGGGGGTCGGTCAGCCCCAGCATTTT.

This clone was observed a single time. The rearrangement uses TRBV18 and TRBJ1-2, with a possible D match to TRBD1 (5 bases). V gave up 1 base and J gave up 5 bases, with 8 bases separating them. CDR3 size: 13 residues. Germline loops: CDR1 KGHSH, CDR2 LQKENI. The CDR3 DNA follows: TGTGCCAGCTCACCACTGACAGATTATGGCTACACCTTC. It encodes CASSPLTDYGYTF. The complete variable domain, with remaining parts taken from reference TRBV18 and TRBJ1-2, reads NAGVMQNPRHLVRRRGQEARLRCSPMKGHSHVYWYRQLPEEGLKFMVYLQKENIIDESGMPKERFSAEFPKEGPSILRIQQVVRGDSAAYFCASSPLTDYGYTFGSGTRLTVV.

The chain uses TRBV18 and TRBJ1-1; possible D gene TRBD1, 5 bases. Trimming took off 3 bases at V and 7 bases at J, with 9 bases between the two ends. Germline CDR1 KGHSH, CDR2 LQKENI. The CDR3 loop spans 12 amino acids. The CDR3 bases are TGTGCCAGCTCACCCAGTAGGGGTGAAGCTTTCTTT. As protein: CASSPSRGEAFF.

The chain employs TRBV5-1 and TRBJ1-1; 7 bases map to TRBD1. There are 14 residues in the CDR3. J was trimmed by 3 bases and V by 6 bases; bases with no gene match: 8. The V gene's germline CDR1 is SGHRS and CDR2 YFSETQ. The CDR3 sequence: CASTGGLSDTEAFF. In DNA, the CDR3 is TGCGCCAGCACAGGGGGACTCTCTGACACTGAAGCTTTCTTT.

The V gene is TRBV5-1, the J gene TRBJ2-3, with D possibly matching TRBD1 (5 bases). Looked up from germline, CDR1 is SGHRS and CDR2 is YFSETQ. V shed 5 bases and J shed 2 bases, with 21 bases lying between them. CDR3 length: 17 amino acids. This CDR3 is CASRPILVGVHTDTQYF. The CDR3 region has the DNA TGCGCCAGCAGGCCCATCCTTGTAGGGGTCCACACAGATACGCAGTATTTT.

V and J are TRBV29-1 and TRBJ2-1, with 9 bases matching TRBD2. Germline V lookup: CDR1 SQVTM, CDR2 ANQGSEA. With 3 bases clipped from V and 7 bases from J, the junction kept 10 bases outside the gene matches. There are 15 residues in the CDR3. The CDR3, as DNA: TGCAGCGTTGAGCTCGCGGGGGGGCACACGAATGAGCAGTTCTTC. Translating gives CSVELAGGHTNEQFF.

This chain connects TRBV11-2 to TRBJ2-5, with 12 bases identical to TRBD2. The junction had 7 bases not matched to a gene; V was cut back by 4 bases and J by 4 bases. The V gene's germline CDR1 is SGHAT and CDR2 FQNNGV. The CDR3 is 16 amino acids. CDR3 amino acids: CASSSGTSGSIETQYF. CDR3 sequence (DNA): TGTGCCAGCAGCTCGGGGACTAGCGGGTCGATAGAGACCCAGTACTTC.

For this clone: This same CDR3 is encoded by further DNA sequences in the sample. In nucleotides, the CDR3 is TGTGCCAGCAGCTCCCGGGACAGGGGCTACAATGAGCAGTTCTTC. As protein: CASSSRDRGYNEQFF. The V call is TRBV7-9, the J call TRBJ2-1; 10 bases are a match to TRBD1. Germline V gene data show CDR1 as SEHNR and CDR2 as FQNEAQ (reference sequence). The CDR3 spans 15 residues. V shed 4 bases, J shed 3 bases, and the junction held 3 bases outside the gene matches.

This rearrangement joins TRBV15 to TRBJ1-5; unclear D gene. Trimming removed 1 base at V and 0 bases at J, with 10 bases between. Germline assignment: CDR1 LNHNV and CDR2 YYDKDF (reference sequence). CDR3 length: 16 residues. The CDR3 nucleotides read TGTGCCACCAGCAGAGCGACTGCCAATAGCAATCAGCCCCAGCATTTT. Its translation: CATSRATANSNQPQHF.

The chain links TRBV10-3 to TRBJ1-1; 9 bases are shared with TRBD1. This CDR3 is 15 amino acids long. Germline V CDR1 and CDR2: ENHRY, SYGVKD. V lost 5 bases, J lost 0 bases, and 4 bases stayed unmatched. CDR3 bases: TGTGCCATCAGTTCCGGGACAGGGATGAACACTGAAGCTTTCTTT. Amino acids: CAISSGTGMNTEAFF.